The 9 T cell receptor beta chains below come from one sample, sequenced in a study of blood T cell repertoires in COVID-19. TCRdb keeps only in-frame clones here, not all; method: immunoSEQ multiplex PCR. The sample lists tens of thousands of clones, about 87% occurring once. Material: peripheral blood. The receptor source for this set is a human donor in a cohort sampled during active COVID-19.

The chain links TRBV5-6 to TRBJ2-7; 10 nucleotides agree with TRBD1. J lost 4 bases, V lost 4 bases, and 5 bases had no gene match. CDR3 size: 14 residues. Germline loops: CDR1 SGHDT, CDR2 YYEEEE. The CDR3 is CASSPTGGQYEQYF. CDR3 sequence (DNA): TGTGCCAGCAGCCCGACAGGGGGCCAATACGAGCAGTACTTC.

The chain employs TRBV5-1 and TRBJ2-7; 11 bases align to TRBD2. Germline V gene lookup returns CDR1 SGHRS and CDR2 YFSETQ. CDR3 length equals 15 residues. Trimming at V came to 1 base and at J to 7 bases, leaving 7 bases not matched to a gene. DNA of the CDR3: TGCGCCAGCAGCTTGATAGCGGGGGGGCCAGGGGAGCAGTACTTC. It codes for CASSLIAGGPGEQYF.

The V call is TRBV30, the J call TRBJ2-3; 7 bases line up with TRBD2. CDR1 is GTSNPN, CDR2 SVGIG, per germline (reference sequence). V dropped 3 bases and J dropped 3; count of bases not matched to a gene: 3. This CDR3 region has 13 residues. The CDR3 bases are TGTGCCTGGAGGATGGGGGGGACAGATACGCAGTATTTT. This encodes CAWRMGGTDTQYF.

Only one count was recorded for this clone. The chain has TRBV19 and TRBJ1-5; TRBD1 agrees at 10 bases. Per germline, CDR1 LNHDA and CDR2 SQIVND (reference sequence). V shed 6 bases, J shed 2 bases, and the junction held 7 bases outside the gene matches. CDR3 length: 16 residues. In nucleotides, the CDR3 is TGTGCCAGTAGGCGACAGGGGGCGGGGGGCAATCAGCCCCAGCATTTT. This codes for CASRRQGAGGNQPQHF.

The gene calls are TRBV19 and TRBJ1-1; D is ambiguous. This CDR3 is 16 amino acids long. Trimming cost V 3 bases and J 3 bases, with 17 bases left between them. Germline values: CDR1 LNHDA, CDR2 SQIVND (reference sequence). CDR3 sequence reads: CASSISGVGGYTEAFF. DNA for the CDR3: TGTGCCAGTAGTATTTCCGGTGTGGGAGGATACACTGAAGCTTTCTTT.

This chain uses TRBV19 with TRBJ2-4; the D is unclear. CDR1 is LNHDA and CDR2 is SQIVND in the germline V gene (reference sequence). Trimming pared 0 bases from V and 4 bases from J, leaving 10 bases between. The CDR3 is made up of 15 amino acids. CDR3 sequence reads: CASSIDPGRKNIQYF. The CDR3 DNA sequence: TGTGCCAGTAGTATAGATCCTGGCAGAAAAAACATTCAGTACTTC.

The CDR3 region is CASRPTSGQETQYF. The CDR3 DNA sequence: TGTGCCAGCAGACCTACTAGCGGCCAAGAGACCCAGTACTTC. The J gene is TRBJ2-5, the V gene TRBV7-2; TRBD2 aligns across 8 bases. CDR1 SGHTA and CDR2 FQGNSA come from the germline V gene. The CDR3 is 14 amino acids. V trimming: 6 bases; J trimming: 1 base; junction bases outside the gene matches: 4.

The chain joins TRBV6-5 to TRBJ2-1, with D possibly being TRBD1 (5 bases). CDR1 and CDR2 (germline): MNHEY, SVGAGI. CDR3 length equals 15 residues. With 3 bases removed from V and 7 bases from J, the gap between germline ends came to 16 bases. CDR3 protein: CASSYRPGFGNEQFF. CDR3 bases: TGTGCCAGCAGTTATCGACCAGGGTTCGGAAATGAGCAGTTCTTC.

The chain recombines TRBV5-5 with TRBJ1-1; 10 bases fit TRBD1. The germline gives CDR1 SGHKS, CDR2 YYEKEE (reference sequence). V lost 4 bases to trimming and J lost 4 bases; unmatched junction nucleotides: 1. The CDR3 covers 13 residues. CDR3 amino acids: CASSRTGGTEAFF. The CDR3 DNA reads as TGTGCCAGCAGCCGGACAGGGGGCACTGAAGCTTTCTTT.